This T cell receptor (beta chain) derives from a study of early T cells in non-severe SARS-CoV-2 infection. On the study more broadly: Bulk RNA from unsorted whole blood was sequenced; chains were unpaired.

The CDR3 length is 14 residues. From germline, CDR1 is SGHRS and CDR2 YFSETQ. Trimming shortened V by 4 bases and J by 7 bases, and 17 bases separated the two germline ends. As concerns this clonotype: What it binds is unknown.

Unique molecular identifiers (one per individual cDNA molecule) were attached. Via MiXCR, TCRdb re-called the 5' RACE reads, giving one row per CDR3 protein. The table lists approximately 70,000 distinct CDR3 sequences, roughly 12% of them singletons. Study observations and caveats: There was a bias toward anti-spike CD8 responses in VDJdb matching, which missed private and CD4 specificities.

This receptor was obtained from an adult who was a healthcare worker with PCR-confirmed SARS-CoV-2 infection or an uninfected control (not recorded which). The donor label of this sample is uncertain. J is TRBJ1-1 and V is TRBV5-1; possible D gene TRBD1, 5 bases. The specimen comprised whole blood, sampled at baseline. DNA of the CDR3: TGCGCCAGCAGCAGCGGGGCGCCGGGGCTTGAAGCTTTCTTT. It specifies CASSSGAPGLEAFF.